Presented here are 13 T cell receptor beta chains from one specimen sequenced in a study of Graves' ophthalmopathy and Graves' hyperthyroidism. As the template, RNA transcripts were used to amplify TCR beta CDR3 regions. First-round RT-PCR used HTBI primers; second-round multiplex PCR followed. Using its own MiXCR run on the multiplex PCR reads, TCRdb lists one record per CDR3 protein. The sample records about 500,000 distinct CDR3 sequences, roughly 14% being singletons. Sequencing used blood. The receptors come from a woman in her thirties with Graves' ophthalmopathy.

This clonotype was picked up many times. The chain employs TRBV7-6 and TRBJ1-5; 9 bases match TRBD1. The junction had 4 bases not matched to a gene; V was cut back by 2 bases and J by 5 bases. The CDR3 has 15 amino acids. Germline values: CDR1 SGHVS, CDR2 FNYEAQ. CDR3: CASSLTGGAYQPQHF. CDR3 DNA: TGTGCCAGCAGCTTAACAGGGGGCGCATATCAGCCCCAGCATTTT. The entire variable domain, with the rest obtained from reference TRBV7-6 and TRBJ1-5, is as follows: GAGVSQSPRYKVTKRGQDVALRCDPISGHVSLYWYRQALGQGPEFLTYFNYEAQQDKSGLPNDRFSAERPEGSISTLTIQRTEQRDSAMYRCASSLTGGAYQPQHFGDGTRLSIL.

About this clonotype: With a much larger clone just one base away, this may be a read error. The chain uses TRBV6-1 and TRBJ2-5; D is unresolved. Trimming left V 1 base short and J 4 bases short, with 4 bases between. Germline V gives CDR1 MNHNS, CDR2 SASEGT. The CDR3 contains 12 residues. CDR3 region: CASSEDRETQYF. CDR3 nucleotides: TGTGCCAGCAGTGAAGACAGAGAGACCCAGTACTTC.

This clonotype has a handful of counts. The chain combines TRBV25-1 with TRBJ2-5; 7 bases are shared with TRBD1. V lost 3 bases to trimming and J lost 2 bases; unmatched junction nucleotides: 9. The CDR3 is 16 amino acids. CDR1 and CDR2 (germline): MGHDK, SYGVNS. The CDR3 nucleotides are TGTGCCAGCAGTGATCACTTAACAGGGGTACAAGAGACCCAGTACTTC. Residues: CASSDHLTGVQETQYF.

This clonotype was found many times. The V gene is TRBV6-1, the J gene TRBJ2-7; 10 bases are a match to TRBD1. The CDR3 contains 16 residues. Germline V gene sequence: CDR1 MNHNS, CDR2 SASEGT. Losses at the gene ends were 6 bases for V and 5 bases for J; bases not matched to a gene: 13. The CDR3 reads CASSAIPGQGSHEQYF. CDR3 in DNA: TGTGCCAGCAGCGCGATACCGGGACAGGGGTCACACGAGCAGTACTTC.

This clonotype was recorded at least ten times. The CDR3 protein is CASSLGRREQYF. CDR3 in DNA: TGTGCCAGCAGTTTAGGGCGTAGGGAGCAGTACTTC. This chain links TRBV28 with TRBJ2-7; D is unresolved. V dropped 2 bases and J dropped 7 bases, with 9 bases sitting between them. From germline, CDR1 is MDHEN and CDR2 SYDVKM. This CDR3 is built from 12 residues. Complete variable domain (other parts from reference TRBV28 and TRBJ2-7): DVKVTQSSRYLVKRTGEKVFLECVQDMDHENMFWYRQDPGLGLRLIYFSYDVKMKEKGDIPEGYSVSREKKERFSLILESASTNQTSMYLCASSLGRREQYFGPGTRLTVT.

This clonotype occurred many times. The chain has TRBV27 and TRBJ1-3; D is unresolved. This CDR3 region has 16 residues. CDR1 is MNHEY, CDR2 SMNVEV, per germline (reference sequence). V was cut by 0 bases and J by 0 bases, with 9 bases left in between. CDR3 sequence: CASSLSGSSSGNTIYF. Written as DNA, the CDR3 is TGTGCCAGCAGTTTATCCGGCAGCAGCTCTGGAAACACCATATATTTT.

This chain connects TRBV9 to TRBJ1-2, with D possibly TRBD1 on 5 matching bases. V lost 0 bases, J lost 6 bases, and 15 bases lay in between. The CDR3 sequence is 15 residues long. In germline, CDR1 is SGDLS, CDR2 YYNGEE. This CDR3 reads CASSVGVGVSDGYTF. The CDR3 coding sequence is TGTGCCAGCAGCGTAGGAGTAGGGGTTTCGGATGGCTACACCTTC.

The J gene is TRBJ1-1, the V gene TRBV6-1; no firm D call. The CDR3 totals 14 residues. The V gene's germline CDR1 is MNHNS and CDR2 SASEGT. Trimming left V 3 bases short and J 3 bases short, with 11 bases between. The CDR3 DNA reads as TGTGCCAGCAGTGACAAGGCTGGTTACACTGAAGCTTTCTTT. Amino acids: CASSDKAGYTEAFF.

This clonotype was counted many times. J is TRBJ2-5 and V is TRBV6-5; no clear D. The CDR3 covers 14 residues. The germline V gene has CDR1 MNHEY and CDR2 SVGAGI. V shed 5 bases and J shed 5 bases, with 15 bases lying between them. The CDR3 bases are TGTGCCAGCAGTCGGCTCGTGGAACGGGAGACCCAGTACTTC. This translates into CASSRLVERETQYF.

Worth noting for this clonotype: Germline is not matched at one junction end, which may reflect a read error. CDR3 in DNA: TGTGCCAGCAGCCCCCCTGGGGGGGTCAAGACCCAGGACTTC. This gives the protein CASSPPGGVKTQDF. This sequence joins TRBV6-4 and TRBJ2-5, with TRBD2 matching over 7 bases. Germline CDR1 is MRHNA and CDR2 is SNTAGT. This CDR3 spans 14 amino acids.

A remark on this clonotype: A read error may produce the germline difference seen at one junction end. V and J are TRBV3-1 and TRBJ1-1, with TRBD1 as a possible D gene (6 bases). In germline, CDR1 is LGHDT, CDR2 YNNKEL (reference sequence). This CDR3 is 13 amino acids long. Here the CDR3 reads CASSQDRDTEALF. As DNA, the CDR3 is TGTGCCAGCAGCCAAGATCGGGACACTGAAGCTCTCTTT.

This clonotype was observed a handful of times. The chain is built from TRBV9 and TRBJ1-2; a weak D match, TRBD1 (6 bases). Germline V gene data show CDR1 as SGDLS and CDR2 as YYNGEE. V was cut by 4 bases and J by 0 bases, with 13 bases left in between. The CDR3 length is 15 residues. The CDR3, as DNA: TGTGCCAGCAGCCCCACCGGGACATCTAACTATGGCTACACCTTC. Protein sequence: CASSPTGTSNYGYTF. The full variable domain, rest sourced from reference TRBV9 and TRBJ1-2, is DSGVTQTPKHLITATGQRVTLRCSPRSGDLSVYWYQQSLDQGLQFLIQYYNGEERAKGNILERFSAQQFPDLHSELNLSSLELGDSALYFCASSPTGTSNYGYTFGSGTRLTVV.

This clonotype was observed a handful of times. The chain joins TRBV28 to TRBJ2-5, with D uncertain. Germline V gives CDR1 MDHEN, CDR2 SYDVKM. Trimming left V 7 bases short and J 7 bases short, with 19 bases between. The CDR3 covers 14 residues. This CDR3 reads CASTLRRPAPTQYF. The CDR3 bases are TGTGCCAGCACCCTAAGGAGACCAGCCCCGACCCAGTACTTC.